Listed here are 12 T cell receptor beta chains from one sample, sequenced in a study of T cells in Graves' hyperthyroidism and ophthalmopathy. TCR beta CDR3 regions were amplified from RNA. HTBI primers were employed in a first-round RT-PCR of the TCR CDR3. TCRdb called the multiplex PCR reads again in MiXCR, with one record for every CDR3 protein. Here the sample spans roughly 380,000 distinct CDR3 sequences, more than 11% being singletons. Sequencing was done on a sample of blood. The receptors shown here come from a woman in her sixties with Graves' hyperthyroidism.

The chain joins TRBV11-2 to TRBJ1-5; D is ambiguous. CDR3 size: 14 residues. The V and J ends lost 6 bases and 0 bases respectively, with 9 bases between them. Per germline, CDR1 SGHAT and CDR2 FQNNGV. For the CDR3, the DNA is TGTGCCAGCAGTTACAGAGGTAGCAATCAGCCCCAGCATTTT. Encoded protein: CASSYRGSNQPQHF.

This clonotype has at least ten counts. The chain uses TRBV6-5 and TRBJ2-5; D is unresolved. Between the trimmed V and J ends, which lost 0 bases and 4 bases, there was a span of 15 bases. This CDR3 is built from 16 residues. Germline CDR1 reads MNHEY; CDR2 reads SVGAGI. CDR3 in amino acids: CASSYSSGASGETQYF. CDR3 nucleotide sequence: TGTGCCAGCAGTTACTCTTCGGGTGCATCGGGAGAGACCCAGTACTTC.

This clonotype was observed many times. The chain has TRBV5-1 and TRBJ1-2, with D unclear. Germline V gene data show CDR1 as SGHRS and CDR2 as YFSETQ. V was cut by 1 base and J by 2 bases, with 6 bases left in between. The CDR3 is 13 amino acids. CDR3 in amino acids: CASSLRRNYGYTF. In nucleotides, the CDR3 is TGCGCCAGCAGCTTGAGGAGAAACTATGGCTACACCTTC.

There are many counts of this clonotype. The chain recombines TRBV4-2 with TRBJ2-7; 14 positions agree with TRBD2. Germline values: CDR1 LGHNA, CDR2 YNFKEQ. This CDR3 is built from 17 residues. Trimming removed 1 base from V and 3 bases from J; junction bases left unmatched: 5. CDR3 region: CASSQGGTSGSRYEQYF. CDR3 nucleotide sequence: TGTGCCAGCAGCCAAGGGGGGACTAGCGGGAGCCGCTACGAGCAGTACTTC.

This clonotype was found many times. In DNA form, the CDR3 reads TGCGCCAGCAGCTTGAGTCCTAGCGGGGGCAATGAGCAGTTCTTC. This encodes CASSLSPSGGNEQFF. The chain combines TRBV5-1 with TRBJ2-1; TRBD2 agrees at 10 bases. The CDR3 consists of 15 residues. V trimming: 1 base; J trimming: 6 bases; junction bases outside the gene matches: 4. Per the germline V gene, CDR1 is SGHRS and CDR2 is YFSETQ.

The chain is built from TRBV30 and TRBJ2-7, with D perhaps matching TRBD1 (6 bases). Between the trimmed V and J ends, which lost 5 bases and 5 bases, there was a span of 13 bases. The germline V gene encodes CDR1 GTSNPN and CDR2 SVGIG (reference sequence). The CDR3 spans 12 residues. The CDR3 here is CAWQQGPNEQYF. The CDR3 DNA reads as TGTGCCTGGCAACAGGGCCCCAACGAGCAGTACTTC.

There are many counts of this clonotype. J is TRBJ2-7 and V is TRBV30, with 10 positions matching TRBD1. V gave up 6 bases and J gave up 5 bases; unmatched junction bases: 10. This CDR3 is 14 amino acids long. CDR1 is GTSNPN, CDR2 SVGIG, per germline (reference sequence). The CDR3 DNA reads TGTGCCTGCCGCTACCGACAGGGGGCCCACGAGCAGTACTTC. It encodes CACRYRQGAHEQYF.

At least ten counts were recorded for this clonotype. This chain uses TRBV5-5 with TRBJ2-5; the match to TRBD2 covers 11 bases. The CDR3 has 14 residues. J gave up 5 bases and V 4 bases, and 4 bases lay outside the gene matches. Germline V gene lookup returns CDR1 SGHKS and CDR2 YYEKEE (reference sequence). The CDR3 here is CASSASGRRETQYF. CDR3 nucleotides: TGTGCCAGCAGCGCTAGCGGGAGGCGTGAGACCCAGTACTTC.

At least ten counts were recorded for this clonotype. J is TRBJ2-2 and V is TRBV11-2; D ambiguous. The V gene lost 4 bases and the J gene lost 1 base, with 7 bases spanning the gap. CDR1 and CDR2 from the germline V gene are SGHAT and FQNNGV. The CDR3 sequence is 14 residues long. The CDR3 loop is CASSSQQNTGELFF. Here the CDR3 DNA reads TGTGCCAGCAGCTCACAACAGAACACCGGGGAGCTGTTTTTT.

In the case of this clonotype: A much larger clonotype is one base distant, so this may be a read error. This chain uses TRBV3-1 with TRBJ2-7; possibly TRBD1 or TRBD2 for D (6 bases each). Germline V gives CDR1 LGHDT, CDR2 YNNKEL (reference sequence). The CDR3 loop spans 17 amino acids. V was trimmed by 3 bases and J by 4 bases, leaving 22 bases between them. The CDR3 sequence is CASSHTRGGEQGYEQYF. The CDR3, as DNA: TGTGCCAGCAGCCACACCAGGGGCGGGGAGCAAGGTTACGAGCAGTACTTC.

This clonotype was seen many times. The rearrangement links TRBV7-2 to TRBJ2-2; no clear D gene. The V end lost 5 bases, the J end lost 6 bases, and 13 bases lay between the germline ends. This CDR3 comprises 14 residues. The V gene's germline CDR1 is SGHTA and CDR2 FQGNSA. The CDR3 spells CASSPEARPGELFF. CDR3 coding DNA: TGTGCCAGCAGCCCGGAAGCTAGGCCCGGGGAGCTGTTTTTT.

Many counts were recorded for this clonotype. This chain links TRBV20-1 with TRBJ2-1; TRBD2 agrees at 10 bases. Germline assignment: CDR1 DFQATT and CDR2 SNEGSKA (reference sequence). With V trimmed by 3 bases and J by 0 bases, 5 bases remained unmatched. CDR3 length: 16 amino acids. The CDR3 DNA reads as TGCAGTGCTAGTAGGCTAGCGGGAGCCTCCTACAATGAGCAGTTCTTC. Translated, it gives CSASRLAGASYNEQFF.